The 26 T cell receptor beta chains reported below all come from one sample, sequenced in a study of blood T cell repertoires in COVID-19. Generated by immunoSEQ multiplex PCR, the TCRdb table keeps only in-frame clones and is missing some. The sample yields 80,000 or so clones, approximately 80% seen once. The material sequenced was peripheral blood. The receptors come from an elderly man with acute or convalescent COVID-19.

The chain has TRBV28 and TRBJ1-2; no definite D call. V dropped 2 bases and J dropped 0 bases, with 7 bases sitting between them. The CDR3 is 14 residues long. Germline lookup yields CDR1 MDHEN and CDR2 SYDVKM. The CDR3 DNA reads as TGTGCCAGCAGTTTAGCGGTTACTAACTATGGCTACACCTTC. Translating it yields CASSLAVTNYGYTF.

This clone was found once. The chain has TRBV6-1 and TRBJ2-1; 7 bases match TRBD1. This CDR3 spans 17 amino acids. The V and J ends lost 4 bases and 4 bases, in that order; junction bases with no gene match: 13. The V gene's germline CDR1 is MNHNS and CDR2 SASEGT. The CDR3 sequence is CASSAGTSGTVYNEQFF. The CDR3 DNA reads TGTGCCAGCAGTGCGGGAACTTCCGGGACAGTTTACAATGAGCAGTTCTTC.

The chain recombines TRBV5-1 with TRBJ2-5, with D tentatively TRBD2 (6 bases). Trimming shortened V by 4 bases and J by 4 bases, and 11 bases separated the two germline ends. Germline V gives CDR1 SGHRS, CDR2 YFSETQ. CDR3 length: 13 amino acids. The CDR3 DNA reads as TGCGCCAGCAGCCCGGAGGGGAGAGAGACCCAGTACTTC. Protein product: CASSPEGRETQYF.

This clone was seen more than once but under ten times. The chain carries TRBV27 and TRBJ2-2; TRBD1 matches 8 bases. Germline CDR1 and CDR2: MNHEY and SMNVEV (reference sequence). The CDR3 consists of 14 residues. V shed 5 bases and J 5 bases; nucleotides not matched to a gene: 4. The CDR3 sequence: CASSRQGKTGELFF. CDR3 sequence (DNA): TGTGCCAGCAGTCGACAGGGGAAGACCGGGGAGCTGTTTTTT.

V and J are TRBV18 and TRBJ1-5, with D unresolved. The CDR3 runs 12 residues. CDR1 KGHSH and CDR2 LQKENI come from the germline V gene. V lost 2 bases and J 6 bases, leaving 5 bases between the germline ends. CDR3 sequence (DNA): TGTGCCAGCTCACCATCCGGTCAGCCCCAGCATTTT. It is translated as CASSPSGQPQHF.

The chain combines TRBV5-1 with TRBJ1-4; possible D gene TRBD1, 5 bases. Between the trimmed V and J ends, which lost 0 bases and 3 bases, there was a span of 12 bases. The CDR3 totals 16 residues. Looked up from germline, CDR1 is SGHRS and CDR2 is YFSETQ. The CDR3 region is CASSLAPDMANEKLFF. CDR3 DNA: TGCGCCAGCAGCTTGGCCCCGGACATGGCTAATGAAAAACTGTTTTTT.

V usage is TRBV2 and J usage is TRBJ1-1; TRBD1 matches at 7 bases. V lost 8 bases and J lost 4; bases outside the gene matches: 16. CDR1 is SNHLY and CDR2 is FYNNEI in the germline V gene. The CDR3 covers 16 residues. The CDR3, as DNA: TGTGCCAGCTCACCTACGAGACAGGGCGGTAGCACTGAAGCTTTCTTT. Translating it yields CASSPTRQGGSTEAFF.

This chain links TRBV5-1 with TRBJ1-2; 9 nucleotides align to TRBD1. CDR3 size: 15 residues. J was trimmed by 4 bases and V by 2 bases; bases with no gene match: 6. Germline V gene lookup returns CDR1 SGHRS and CDR2 YFSETQ. CDR3 sequence (DNA): TGCGCCAGCAGCTTAGACAGGGGGATAAGCTATGGCTACACCTTC. Residues: CASSLDRGISYGYTF.

This clone was observed many times. CDR3 DNA: TGTGCCAGCACAAGGACAGGAGGCTACGAGCAGTACTTC. It codes for CASTRTGGYEQYF. The chain employs TRBV7-9 and TRBJ2-7; 7 nucleotides line up with TRBD1. The length of the CDR3 is 13 residues. The J segment lost 3 bases and the V segment lost 7 bases, leaving 6 bases of the junction unmatched. Germline lookup yields CDR1 SEHNR and CDR2 FQNEAQ (reference sequence). Together with reference TRBV7-9 and TRBJ2-7, the CDR3 gives the full variable domain: DTGVSQNPRHKITKRGQNVTFRCDPISEHNRLYWYRQTLGQGPEFLTYFQNEAQLEKSRLLSDRFSAERPKGSFSTLEIQRTEQGDSAMYLCASTRTGGYEQYFGPGTRLTVT.

CDR3 coding DNA: TGTGCCATCAGTGAGTCGACAGCAAATGGCTACACCTTC. It encodes CAISESTANGYTF. The rearrangement links TRBV10-3 to TRBJ1-2; D possibly corresponds to TRBD1 (5 bases). Trimming shortened V by 0 bases and J by 6 bases, and 8 bases separated the two germline ends. Per the germline V gene, CDR1 is ENHRY and CDR2 is SYGVKD. The CDR3 runs to 13 residues.

The J gene is TRBJ1-5, the V gene TRBV6-2 or TRBV6-3; a weak D match, TRBD1 (6 bases). The CDR3 has 15 amino acids. Germline V gene lookup returns CDR1 MNHEY and CDR2 SVGEGT. The germline V and J ends were trimmed by 4 bases and 4 bases, with 14 bases remaining between them. The DNA of the CDR3 is TGTGCCAGCAGTTTGACACAGGGTCCTAATCAGCCCCAGCATTTT. Translating it yields CASSLTQGPNQPQHF.

V gene TRBV30 combines with J gene TRBJ2-2; D remains ambiguous. From germline, CDR1 is GTSNPN and CDR2 SVGIG (reference sequence). The CDR3 loop spans 14 amino acids. Trimming took 3 bases from V and 0 from J, leaving 8 bases between them. CDR3 in amino acids: CAWRGDANTGELFF. Here the CDR3 DNA reads TGTGCCTGGAGAGGAGACGCGAACACCGGGGAGCTGTTTTTT.

V gene TRBV27 combines with J gene TRBJ2-1, with 9 bases lining up with TRBD2. The CDR3 has 17 residues. The V segment lost 6 bases and the J segment 8 bases; nucleotides outside the gene matches: 17. The germline CDR1 and CDR2 sequences are MNHEY and SMNVEV (reference sequence). CDR3 amino acids: CASSPLGGRGWYDEQFF. The CDR3 coding sequence is TGTGCCAGCAGCCCGCTTGGCGGGAGGGGATGGTACGATGAGCAGTTCTTC.

This clone was recorded a few times. The V call is TRBV28, the J call TRBJ2-7; 8 nucleotides agree with TRBD1. The CDR3 runs 13 residues. J was trimmed by 3 bases and V by 3 bases; bases with no gene match: 1. CDR1 and CDR2 (germline): MDHEN, SYDVKM. The CDR3 sequence is CASSFTGGYEQYF. In DNA form, the CDR3 reads TGTGCCAGCAGTTTTACAGGGGGCTACGAGCAGTACTTC.

The chain recombines TRBV5-1 with TRBJ2-3; 9 bases are shared with TRBD1. The CDR3 totals 13 residues. Losses at the gene ends were 4 bases for V and 6 bases for J; bases not matched to a gene: 3. Germline V CDR1 and CDR2: SGHRS, YFSETQ. The CDR3 sequence: CASSGGQGDTQYF. As DNA, the CDR3 is TGCGCCAGCAGCGGTGGACAGGGGGATACGCAGTATTTT.

The V gene is TRBV29-1, the J gene TRBJ2-1; TRBD2 matches 13 bases. CDR3 length: 16 amino acids. V gave up 0 bases and J gave up 6 bases; unmatched junction bases: 5. CDR1 SQVTM and CDR2 ANQGSEA come from the germline V gene. The CDR3 sequence: CSVEDLGTSGINEQFF. As DNA, the CDR3 is TGCAGCGTTGAAGATCTCGGGACTAGCGGGATCAATGAGCAGTTCTTC.

The chain carries TRBV7-3 and TRBJ2-3; D perhaps matches TRBD2 (5 bases). The germline V gene encodes CDR1 SGHTA and CDR2 FQGTGA. Trimming stripped 5 bases from V and 5 bases from J, with 11 bases between. This CDR3 contains 13 residues. CDR3 in amino acids: CASSPRERDTQYF. CDR3 DNA: TGTGCCAGCAGCCCAAGGGAGAGAGATACGCAGTATTTT. The full variable domain, rest sourced from reference TRBV7-3 and TRBJ2-3, is GAGVSQTPSNKVTEKGKYVELRCDPISGHTALYWYRQSLGQGPEFLIYFQGTGAADDSGLPNDRFFAVRPEGSVSTLKIQRTERGDSAVYLCASSPRERDTQYFGPGTRLTVL.

The chain is built from TRBV2 and TRBJ1-2; 7 bases are shared with TRBD1. This CDR3 is 13 amino acids long. J lost 4 bases, V lost 3 bases, and 2 bases had no gene match. CDR1 SNHLY and CDR2 FYNNEI come from the germline V gene. For the CDR3, the DNA is TGTGCCAGCAGTGAGGGACAGATCTATGGCTACACCTTC. Translating it yields CASSEGQIYGYTF.

This chain connects TRBV10-3 to TRBJ1-4; 8 bases are a match to TRBD1. The CDR3 is 14 amino acids. Germline CDR1 and CDR2: ENHRY and SYGVKD. V was pared by 6 bases and J by 9 bases, with 9 bases of the junction left unmatched. CDR3 DNA: TGTGCCATCAGCGGGACAGGCGGTGAAAAAAAACTGTTTTTT. Translated: CAISGTGGEKKLFF.

This chain joins TRBV6-5 and TRBJ2-5; a weak D match, TRBD2 (7 bases). Germline V lookup: CDR1 MNHEY, CDR2 SVGAGI. Trimming left V 7 bases short and J 8 bases short, with 11 bases between. The CDR3 sequence is 11 residues long. CDR3 sequence reads: CASTRGGTQYF. The CDR3 region has the DNA TGTGCCAGCACTAGGGGGGGAACCCAGTACTTC.

This rearrangement joins TRBV18 to TRBJ2-1; D remains unclear. Germline V gene sequence: CDR1 KGHSH, CDR2 LQKENI. Trimming stripped 2 bases from V and 9 bases from J, with 11 bases between. This CDR3 is built from 13 residues. The CDR3 protein is CASSPVSNSEQFF. The CDR3 DNA reads TGTGCCAGCTCACCAGTTTCCAACAGTGAGCAGTTCTTC.

The genes are TRBV10-3 and TRBJ2-3; 7 bases fit TRBD1. Germline V gene data show CDR1 as ENHRY and CDR2 as SYGVKD. J lost 4 bases, V lost 3 bases, and 16 bases had no gene match. The CDR3 covers 18 residues. The CDR3 DNA is TGTGCCATCAGTGACGCAGGGGGAGATAGTAGCAACTCAGATACGCAGTATTTT. Its protein product is CAISDAGGDSSNSDTQYF.

CDR3 protein: CASSDPNTKGNTIYF. CDR3 DNA sequence: TGTGCCAGCAGTGACCCAAACACAAAGGGAAACACCATATATTTT. This chain uses TRBV25-1 with TRBJ1-3; D ambiguous. The CDR3 totals 15 residues. Looked up from germline, CDR1 is MGHDK and CDR2 is SYGVNS. V gave up 3 bases and J gave up 4 bases, with 13 bases separating them.

The chain couples TRBV11-3 to TRBJ2-1; TRBD2 aligns across 10 bases. Per the germline V gene, CDR1 is SGHNT and CDR2 is YENEEA. Trimming at V came to 1 base and at J to 9 bases, leaving 6 bases not matched to a gene. The CDR3 runs 15 residues. The CDR3 is CASSLGLAGVFEQFF. As DNA, the CDR3 is TGTGCCAGCAGCTTAGGGCTAGCGGGAGTATTTGAGCAGTTCTTC.

V is TRBV9 and J is TRBJ1-4; 10 bases are shared with TRBD1. Germline V gene data show CDR1 as SGDLS and CDR2 as YYNGEE. The V segment lost 4 bases and the J segment 0 bases; nucleotides outside the gene matches: 6. The CDR3 extends over 17 amino acids. This CDR3 is CASSRVGTGATNEKLFF. In DNA, the CDR3 is TGTGCCAGCAGCCGGGTGGGGACAGGGGCAACTAATGAAAAACTGTTTTTT.

This clone has more than one count but fewer than ten. J is TRBJ2-1 and V is TRBV6-5; D is unresolved. This CDR3 is built from 13 residues. The germline V gene encodes CDR1 MNHEY and CDR2 SVGAGI. The V end was cut by 2 bases, the J end by 8 bases, with 10 bases between. The CDR3 region has the DNA TGTGCCAGCAGTTACGGGCCCTTTCATGAGCAGTTCTTC. Translating gives CASSYGPFHEQFF.